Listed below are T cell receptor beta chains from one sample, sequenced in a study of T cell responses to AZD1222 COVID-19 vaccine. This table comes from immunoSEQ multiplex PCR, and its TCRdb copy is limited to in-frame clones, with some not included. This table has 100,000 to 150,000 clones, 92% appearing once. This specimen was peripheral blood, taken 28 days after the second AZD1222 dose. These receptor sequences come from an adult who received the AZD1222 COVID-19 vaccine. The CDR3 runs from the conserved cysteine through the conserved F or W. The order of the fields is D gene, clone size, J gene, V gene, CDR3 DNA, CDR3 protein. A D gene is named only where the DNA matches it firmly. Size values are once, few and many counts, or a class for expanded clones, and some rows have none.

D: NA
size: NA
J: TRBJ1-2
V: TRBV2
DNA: NA
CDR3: CASSTSGQGIYGYTF

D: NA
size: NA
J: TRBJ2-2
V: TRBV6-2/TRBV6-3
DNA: TGTGCCAGCAGTTACCCGGGTAGCGGGAACACCGGGGAGCTGTTTTTT
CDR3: CASSYPGSGNTGELFF

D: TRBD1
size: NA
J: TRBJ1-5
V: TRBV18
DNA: TGTGCCAGCTCACCCCAGGGGGGGAATAGCAATCAGCCCCAGCATTTT
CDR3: CASSPQGGNSNQPQHF

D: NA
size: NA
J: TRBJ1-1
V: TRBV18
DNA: TGTGCCAGCTTATTAACAGCGAACACTGAAGCTTTCTTT
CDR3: CASLLTANTEAFF

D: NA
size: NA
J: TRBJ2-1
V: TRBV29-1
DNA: TGCAGCGTTGCAGACGGCCCCTACAATGAGCAGTTCTTC
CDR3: CSVADGPYNEQFF

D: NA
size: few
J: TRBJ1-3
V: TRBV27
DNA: TGTGCCAGGGGTGGTGGACGGACCGCCATATATTTT
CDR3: CARGGGRTAIYF

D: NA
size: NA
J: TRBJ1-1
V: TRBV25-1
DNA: TGTGCCAGCAGTGATTTTGGGACCATTGAAGCTTTCTTT
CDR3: CASSDFGTIEAFF

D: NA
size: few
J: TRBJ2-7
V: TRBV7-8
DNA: TGTGCCAGCAGCCGGGGGTACGAGCAGTACTTC
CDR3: CASSRGYEQYF

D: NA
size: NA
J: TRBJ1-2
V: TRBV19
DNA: TGTGCCAGTAGTAAGCAGGTTCTCTATGGCTACACCTTC
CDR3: CASSKQVLYGYTF

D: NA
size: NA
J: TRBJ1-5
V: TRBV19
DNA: TGTGCCAGCTCCGGAAGCAATCAGCCCCAGCATTTT
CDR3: CASSGSNQPQHF

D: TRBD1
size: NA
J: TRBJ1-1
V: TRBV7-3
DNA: TGTGCCAGCAGCTTAAGCGGACAGGCCCTGAGCACTGAAGCTTTCTTT
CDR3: CASSLSGQALSTEAFF

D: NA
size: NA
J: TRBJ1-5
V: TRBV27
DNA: TGTGCCAGCAGACCTCAGGGGTACGACAATCAGCCCCAGCATTTT
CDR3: CASRPQGYDNQPQHF

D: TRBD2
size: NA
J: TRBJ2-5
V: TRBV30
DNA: TGTGCCTGGAGACTAGCGGGGCTCGAGACCCAGTACTTC
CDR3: CAWRLAGLETQYF

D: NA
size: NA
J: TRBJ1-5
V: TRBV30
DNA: TGTGCCTGGAGTGTAGGAAATCAGCCCCAGCATTTT
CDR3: CAWSVGNQPQHF

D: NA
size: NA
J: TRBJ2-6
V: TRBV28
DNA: TGTGCCAGCAGTACAGGGCCCTCTGGGGCCAACGTCCTGACTTTC
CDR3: CASSTGPSGANVLTF

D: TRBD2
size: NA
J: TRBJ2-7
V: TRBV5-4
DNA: TGTGCCAGCAGCTTGACTAGCGGGAGCTACGAGCAGTACTTC
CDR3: CASSLTSGSYEQYF

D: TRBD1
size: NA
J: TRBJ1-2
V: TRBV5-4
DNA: TGTGCCAGCAGCTTAGGACAGGTAGAGTTAACGAACTATGGCTACACCTTC
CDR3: CASSLGQVELTNYGYTF

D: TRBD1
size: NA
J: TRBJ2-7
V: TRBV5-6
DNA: TGTGCCAGCAGCTTGGCCGGACAGGTCTACGAGCAGTACTTC
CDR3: CASSLAGQVYEQYF

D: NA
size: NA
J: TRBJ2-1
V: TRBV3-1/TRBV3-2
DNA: TGTGCCAGCAGCCAAGATCTTTGGCTCACCTACAATGAGCAGTTCTTC
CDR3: CASSQDLWLTYNEQFF

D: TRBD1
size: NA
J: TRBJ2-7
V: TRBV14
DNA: TGTGCCAGCAGCCTACCGGGACAGGGGATTTTCGAGCAGTACTTC
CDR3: CASSLPGQGIFEQYF

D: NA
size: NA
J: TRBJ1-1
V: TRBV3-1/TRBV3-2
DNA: TGTGCCAGCAGCCCTCGCGGGAACACTGAAGCTTTCTTT
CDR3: CASSPRGNTEAFF

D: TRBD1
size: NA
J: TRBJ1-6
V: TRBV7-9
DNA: TGTGCCAGCAGTCCCACCTGGGACAGGGGCCTTACAAATAATTCACCCCTCCACTTT
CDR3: CASSPTWDRGLTNNSPLHF

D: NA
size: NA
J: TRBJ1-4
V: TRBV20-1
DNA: TGCAGTGCTAGTTATGGTGAAAAACTGTTTTTT
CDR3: CSASYGEKLFF

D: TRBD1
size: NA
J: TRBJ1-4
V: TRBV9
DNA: TGTGCCAGCAGCCCACGCGGGGAACGACAGGGCTGGAATGAAAAACTGTTTTTT
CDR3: CASSPRGERQGWNEKLFF

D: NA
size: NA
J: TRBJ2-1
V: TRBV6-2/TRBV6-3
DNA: TGTGCCAGCAGCTCAGGGGCCAGCTCCTACAATGAGCAGTTCTTC
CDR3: CASSSGASSYNEQFF

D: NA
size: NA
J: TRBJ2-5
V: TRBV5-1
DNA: TGCGCCAGCAGCTTAACCTATGCGGGAAAAGAGACCCAGTACTTC
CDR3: CASSLTYAGKETQYF

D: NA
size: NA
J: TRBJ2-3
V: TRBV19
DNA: TGTGCCAGTAGTATGGGGCGGGTCCCAACTACGTCGGGCACAGATACGCAGTATTTT
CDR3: CASSMGRVPTTSGTDTQYF

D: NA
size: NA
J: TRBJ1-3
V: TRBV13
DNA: TGTGCCAGCAGCTTAGGGAGCTCTGGAAACACCATATATTTT
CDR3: CASSLGSSGNTIYF

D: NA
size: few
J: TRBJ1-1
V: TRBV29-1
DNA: TGCAGCGTTGTCGGGGTAGGGACAACCACTGAAGCTTTCTTT
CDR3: CSVVGVGTTTEAFF

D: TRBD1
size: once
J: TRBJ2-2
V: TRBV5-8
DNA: TGTGCCAGCAGCAACCGGGACAGGAGTCTCGGGGAGCTGTTTTTT
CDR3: CASSNRDRSLGELFF

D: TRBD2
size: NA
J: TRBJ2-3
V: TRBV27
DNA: TGTGCCAGCAGTTTAATCCCTAGCGGACCCCTGGGAGATACGCAGTATTTT
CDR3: CASSLIPSGPLGDTQYF

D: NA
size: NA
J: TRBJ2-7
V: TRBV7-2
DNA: TGTGCCAGCAGCTCCGTATCGGCCCCCTACGAGCAGTACTTC
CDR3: CASSSVSAPYEQYF

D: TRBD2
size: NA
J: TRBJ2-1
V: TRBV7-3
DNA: TGTGCCAGCAGCTTAAGGCGGGAGGGCCGGGATCTGTTCTTC
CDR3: CASSLRREGRDLFF

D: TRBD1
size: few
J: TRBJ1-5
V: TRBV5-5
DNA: TGTGCCAGCAGCACGGAGTGGACAGGGAAGTACGGCAATCAGCCCCAGCATTTT
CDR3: CASSTEWTGKYGNQPQHF

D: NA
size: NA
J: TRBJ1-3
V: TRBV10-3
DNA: TGTGCCATCAGTGAGACAGTAAACACCATATATTTT
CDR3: CAISETVNTIYF

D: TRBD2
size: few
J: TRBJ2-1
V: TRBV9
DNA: TGTGCCAGCAGCGTCGCGGGGGGGCTGCCAGGAGATGAGCAGTTCTTC
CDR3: CASSVAGGLPGDEQFF

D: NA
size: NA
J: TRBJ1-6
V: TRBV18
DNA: TGTGCCAGCTCACCACCTAATGGCCAGGGTGGATCACCCCTCCACTTT
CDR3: CASSPPNGQGGSPLHF

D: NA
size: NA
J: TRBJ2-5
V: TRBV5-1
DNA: TGCGCCAGCAGCCTAGGGACGAAAGAGACCCAGTACTTC
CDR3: CASSLGTKETQYF

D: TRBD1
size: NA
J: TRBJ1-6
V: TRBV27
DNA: TGTGCCAGCAGTTTGACAGGGTATAATTCACCCCTCCACTTT
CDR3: CASSLTGYNSPLHF

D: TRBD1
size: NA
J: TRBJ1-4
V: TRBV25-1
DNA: TGTGCCAGCAGTGCGGGACAGGGCTCGGGAAAACTGTTTTTT
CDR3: CASSAGQGSGKLFF

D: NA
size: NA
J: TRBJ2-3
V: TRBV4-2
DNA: TGTGCCAGCAGCCAAGGATTAGCGAGGGATACGCAGTATTTT
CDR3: CASSQGLARDTQYF

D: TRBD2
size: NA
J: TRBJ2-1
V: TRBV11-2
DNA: TGTGCCAGCAGCTTAGATCTAGCGGGAGGTCGTGCGTTCTTC
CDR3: CASSLDLAGGRAFF

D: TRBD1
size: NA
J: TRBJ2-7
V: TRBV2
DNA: TGTGCCAGCAGTGAGGGCAGGGGGCTTGGGGAGCAGTACTTC
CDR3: CASSEGRGLGEQYF

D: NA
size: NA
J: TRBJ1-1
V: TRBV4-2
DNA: TGTGCCAGCAGCACGGGGTTGACGCACACTGAAGCTTTCTTT
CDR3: CASSTGLTHTEAFF

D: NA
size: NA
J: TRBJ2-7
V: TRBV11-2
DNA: TGTGCCAGCAGCTTAGGGACAGCTCCTCCCTACGAGCAGTACTTC
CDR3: CASSLGTAPPYEQYF

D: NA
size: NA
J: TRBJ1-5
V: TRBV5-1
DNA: TGCGCCAGCAGCTTTAATCCGGAGGCCAATCAGCCCCAGCATTTT
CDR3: CASSFNPEANQPQHF

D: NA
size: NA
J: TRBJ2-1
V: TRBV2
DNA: TGTGCCAGCAGTGGGGACGGATACAATGAGCAGTTCTTC
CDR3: CASSGDGYNEQFF

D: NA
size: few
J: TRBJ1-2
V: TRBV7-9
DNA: TGTGCCAGCAGCTCGCCAGTGTCCTATGGCTACACCTTC
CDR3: CASSSPVSYGYTF

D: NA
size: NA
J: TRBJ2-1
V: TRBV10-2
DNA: TGCGCCAGCAGTCTCAACAATGAGCAGTTCTTC
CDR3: CASSLNNEQFF

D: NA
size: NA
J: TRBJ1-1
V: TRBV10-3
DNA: TGTGCCATCAGGCCAGGGGCCCCGAACACTGAAGCTTTCTTT
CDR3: CAIRPGAPNTEAFF

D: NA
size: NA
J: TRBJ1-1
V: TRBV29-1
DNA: TGCAGCGTTGATAAGGGGGGCACTGGCACTGAAGCTTTCTTT
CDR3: CSVDKGGTGTEAFF

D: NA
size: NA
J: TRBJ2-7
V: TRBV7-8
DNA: TGTGCCAGCTCACAGGGTTTCTCCTACGAGCAGTACTTC
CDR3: CASSQGFSYEQYF

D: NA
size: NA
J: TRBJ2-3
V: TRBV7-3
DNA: TGTGCCAGCAGCTTACTCCAGGGGGGAGATACGCAGTATTTT
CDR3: CASSLLQGGDTQYF